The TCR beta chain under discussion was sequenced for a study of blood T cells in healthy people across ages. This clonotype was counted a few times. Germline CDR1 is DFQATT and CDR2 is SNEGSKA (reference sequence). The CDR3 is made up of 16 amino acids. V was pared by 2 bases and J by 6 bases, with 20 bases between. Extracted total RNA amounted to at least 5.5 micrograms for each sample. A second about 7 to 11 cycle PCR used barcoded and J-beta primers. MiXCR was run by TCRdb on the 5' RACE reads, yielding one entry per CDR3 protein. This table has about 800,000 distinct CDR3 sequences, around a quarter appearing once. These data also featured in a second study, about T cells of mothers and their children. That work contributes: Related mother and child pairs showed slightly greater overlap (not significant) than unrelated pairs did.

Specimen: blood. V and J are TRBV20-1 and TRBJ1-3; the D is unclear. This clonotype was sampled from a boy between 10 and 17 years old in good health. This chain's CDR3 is CSARLGVAVAENTIYF. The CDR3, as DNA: TGCAGTGCTAGACTTGGGGTGGCAGTGGCTGAAAACACCATATATTTT.